This T cell receptor beta chain was found in a study of CD8+ T cells in alopecia areata. Study conclusions and caveats: Sequence data from scalp samples additionally include resident alphabeta T cells of normal skin.

Peripheral blood and lesional scalp punch biopsies were taken from alopecia areata patients. It was from PBMCs that CD4+ and CD8+ T cells were sorted. This CDR3 is built from 16 residues. Germline V gene sequence: CDR1 SGHTA, CDR2 FQGNSA. The V and J ends lost 2 bases and 6 bases respectively, with 16 bases between them. RNA, once extracted, was reverse transcribed into cDNA for use as the sequencing template. Clones were read by immunoSEQ multiplex PCR, and TCRdb kept only the in-frame ones, dropping some. The sample gives about 180,000 clones, approximately 65% of which show up once; roughly 10% is in the top ten. A word on this clone: Its antigen is still unknown.

This chain joins TRBV7-2 and TRBJ1-4, with D tentatively TRBD1 (5 bases). This receptor was identified in a human donor with alopecia areata. The specimen comprised CD8+ T cells sorted from blood, sampled at week 0. The CDR3 is CASSLNPAGGDEKLFF. CDR3 in DNA: TGTGCCAGCAGCTTAAATCCTGCTGGGGGGGATGAAAAACTGTTTTTT. Filled out from reference TRBV7-2 and TRBJ1-4, the complete variable domain reads GAGVSQSPSNKVTEKGKDVELRCDPISGHTALYWYRQSLGQGLEFLIYFQGNSAPDKSGLPSDRFSAERTGGSVSTLTIQRTQQEDSAVYLCASSLNPAGGDEKLFFGSGTQLSVL.